The 19 T cell receptor beta chains reported below all come from one sample, sequenced in a study of T cells in Graves' hyperthyroidism and ophthalmopathy. Amplification of TCR beta CDR3 regions used RNA as the template. First-round RT-PCR of the TCR CDR3 relied on the HTBI primer set. TCRdb re-analysed the multiplex PCR reads in MiXCR, keeping a single row per CDR3 protein. The sample contains under 400,000 distinct CDR3 sequences, 14% of which appear only once. Material: blood. All receptors come from a woman in her sixties or seventies with Graves' hyperthyroidism.

In this sample, this clonotype turned up many times. This chain uses TRBV11-3 with TRBJ2-2; D not certain. Trimming removed 7 bases from V and 1 base from J, with 7 bases in between. Germline CDR1 and CDR2: SGHNT and YENEEA. The CDR3 is 13 residues long. The CDR3 loop reads CASKGKNTGELFF. The CDR3 DNA sequence: TGTGCCAGCAAGGGCAAGAACACCGGGGAGCTGTTTTTT.

A word on this clonotype: A much bigger clone sits one base away, suggesting this may be a read error. J is TRBJ2-2 and V is TRBV7-9, with TRBD1 matching 7 bases. The CDR3 runs to 15 residues. V gave up 5 bases and J gave up 2 bases; unmatched junction bases: 5. Germline CDR1 and CDR2: SEHNR and FQNEAQ (reference sequence). The CDR3: CASSPGTVNTGELFF. The DNA for the CDR3 is TGTGCCAGCAGCCCCGGGACAGTCAACACCGGGGAGCTGTTTTTT.

The chain recombines TRBV2 with TRBJ2-4; D gene unclear. Germline loops: CDR1 SNHLY, CDR2 FYNNEI. V gave up 3 bases and J gave up 0 bases, with 6 bases separating them. The CDR3 runs to 14 residues. The CDR3 coding sequence is TGTGCCAGCAGTGATATCATAGCCAAAAACATTCAGTACTTC. It is translated as CASSDIIAKNIQYF.

The chain has TRBV7-8 and TRBJ2-1; TRBD2 aligns across 8 bases. Looked up from germline, CDR1 is SGHVS and CDR2 is FQNEAQ. The ends lost 3 bases at V and 5 bases at J; junction bases unmatched: 18. The CDR3 has 19 amino acids. CDR3 amino acids: CASSFGLVTGGRSHNEQFF. CDR3 bases: TGTGCCAGCAGCTTCGGTTTAGTTACGGGCGGGAGGTCCCACAATGAGCAGTTCTTC.

Comment on this clonotype: A much larger clonotype is one base distant, so this may be a read error. This rearrangement joins TRBV14 to TRBJ2-2; D is perhaps TRBD1 (7 bases). Germline loops: CDR1 SGHDN, CDR2 FVKESK. There are 17 residues in the CDR3. The CDR3 DNA follows: TGTGCCAGCAGCCCCCGCAGGGGGAAAGGACGCACCGGGGGGCTGTTTTTT. Its protein product is CASSPRRGKGRTGGLFF.

This clonotype was seen at least ten times. This chain connects TRBV30 to TRBJ1-2; weak D call: TRBD1 (6 bases). Germline values: CDR1 GTSNPN, CDR2 SVGIG (reference sequence). The CDR3 runs 13 residues. The ends were cut back, 0 bases at V and 8 bases at J, with 13 bases in the middle. CDR3 residues: CAWSVREGDGYTF. CDR3 in DNA: TGTGCCTGGAGTGTAAGGGAGGGGGACGGCTACACCTTC. Drawing the rest from reference TRBV30 and TRBJ1-2, the complete variable domain is SQTIHQWPATLVQPVGSPLSLECTVEGTSNPNLYWYRQAAGRGLQLLFYSVGIGQISSEVPQNLSASRPQDRQFILSSKKLLLSDSGFYLCAWSVREGDGYTFGSGTRLTVV.

The V call is TRBV19, the J call TRBJ2-7; D perhaps matches TRBD2 (5 bases). Deletions cut 7 bases from V and 2 bases from J, with 18 bases between. The CDR3 has 15 amino acids. Per germline, CDR1 LNHDA and CDR2 SQIVND (reference sequence). The CDR3 reads CASTPGGSTTYEQYF. CDR3 nucleotides: TGTGCCAGTACCCCTGGAGGCTCGACCACCTACGAGCAGTACTTC.

For this clonotype: The junction differs from germline at one of its ends, possibly a read error. The chain carries TRBV5-1 and TRBJ2-4; D ambiguous. This CDR3 is built from 14 residues. Germline loops: CDR1 SGHRS, CDR2 YFSETQ. DNA of the CDR3: TGTGCCAGCAGCCCCACGGTAGCCGGAAACATTCAGTACTTC. It specifies CASSPTVAGNIQYF. The full variable domain, with the rest looked up from reference TRBV5-1 and TRBJ2-4, is KAGVTQTPRYLIKTRGQQVTLSCSPISGHRSVSWYQQTPGQGLQFLFEYFSETQRNKGNFPGRFSGRQFSNSRSEMNVSTLELGDSALYLCASSPTVAGNIQYFGAGTRLSVL.

This clonotype was observed many times. The chain joins TRBV29-1 to TRBJ1-1; the match to TRBD1 covers 8 bases. The CDR3 is made up of 13 amino acids. CDR1 SQVTM and CDR2 ANQGSEA come from the germline V gene. The junction had 4 bases not matched to a gene; V was cut back by 4 bases and J by 3 bases. Here the CDR3 reads CSVGGQGHTEAFF. As DNA, the CDR3 is TGCAGCGTTGGAGGACAGGGCCACACTGAAGCTTTCTTT.

This chain connects TRBV20-1 to TRBJ1-5; TRBD1 matches at 10 bases. Unmatched junction bases numbered 11, after V lost 6 bases and J lost 3 bases. The germline V gene encodes CDR1 DFQATT and CDR2 SNEGSKA (reference sequence). The CDR3 is 16 residues long. The chain's CDR3 is CSAETGGGGVNQPQHF. In DNA, the CDR3 is TGCAGTGCAGAGACAGGGGGCGGGGGCGTCAATCAGCCCCAGCATTTT.

This chain joins TRBV4-3 and TRBJ2-5; 8 positions agree with TRBD2. The CDR3 totals 16 residues. Germline-derived CDR1 and CDR2 are LGHNA and YSLEER. J lost 4 bases, V lost 5 bases, and 12 bases had no gene match. CDR3 nucleotide sequence: TGCGCCAGCAGCTTCCGGTCTAGCGGGCTGTTAGAGACCCAGTACTTC. It is translated as CASSFRSSGLLETQYF.

This clonotype was seen at least ten times. V usage is TRBV20-1 and J usage is TRBJ2-5; D is tentatively TRBD1 or TRBD2 (5 bases each). The CDR3 consists of 14 residues. Trimming shortened V by 6 bases and J by 0 bases, and 14 bases separated the two germline ends. Germline V lookup: CDR1 DFQATT, CDR2 SNEGSKA (reference sequence). The CDR3 nucleotides are TGCAGTGCCTGGCGGGCAGGGCACCAAGAGACCCAGTACTTC. Its translation: CSAWRAGHQETQYF.

This clonotype appeared a few times. V gene TRBV7-8 combines with J gene TRBJ1-3; no reliable D call. The germline gives CDR1 SGHVS, CDR2 FQNEAQ. V was cut by 1 base and J by 4 bases, with 14 bases left in between. This CDR3 region has 16 residues. The chain's CDR3 is CASSLVGTTFGNTIYF. CDR3 in DNA: TGTGCCAGCAGCTTAGTCGGCACGACATTCGGAAACACCATATATTTT.

The sample holds a few counts of this clonotype. The V gene is TRBV7-9, the J gene TRBJ1-3; D gene unclear. The V end was cut by 1 base, the J end by 0 bases, with 13 bases between. This CDR3 is built from 17 residues. Germline-derived CDR1 and CDR2 are SEHNR and FQNEAQ (reference sequence). The DNA of the CDR3 is TGTGCCAGCAGCTTAGGGCGACGGACTTTCTCTGGAAACACCATATATTTT. Translated, it gives CASSLGRRTFSGNTIYF. Drawing the rest from reference TRBV7-9 and TRBJ1-3, the complete variable domain is DTGVSQNPRHKITKRGQNVTFRCDPISEHNRLYWYRQTLGQGPEFLTYFQNEAQLEKSRLLSDRFSAERPKGSFSTLEIQRTEQGDSAMYLCASSLGRRTFSGNTIYFGEGSWLTVV.

In regard to this clonotype: One base away lies a much larger clone, so this may be a sequencing read error. The chain employs TRBV9 and TRBJ2-5; TRBD2 is a possible D gene (6 bases). The CDR3 is 16 amino acids. Per the germline V gene, CDR1 is SGDLS and CDR2 is YYNGEE. V was trimmed by 0 bases and J by 4 bases, leaving 16 bases between them. The CDR3 DNA follows: TGTGCCAGCAGCGTAGCTAGCGACTACCGTCGAGAGACCCAGTACTTC. It encodes CASSVASDYRRETQYF.

This clonotype was counted at least ten times. The V call is TRBV6-1, the J call TRBJ2-1, with TRBD2 matching 13 bases. In germline, CDR1 is MNHNS, CDR2 SASEGT. The CDR3 has 15 residues. The V segment lost 7 bases and the J segment 8 bases; nucleotides outside the gene matches: 8. The CDR3 nucleotides are TGTGCCAGCACCCCCGGGACTAGCGGGAAGGATGAGCAGTTCTTC. Translated: CASTPGTSGKDEQFF.

This clonotype was counted only a few times. The chain has TRBV30 and TRBJ1-5; 9 bases map to TRBD1. CDR1 and CDR2 from the germline V gene are GTSNPN and SVGIG (reference sequence). Trimming cost V 3 bases and J 1 base; bases outside gene matches: 4. The CDR3 loop spans 15 amino acids. The CDR3 DNA sequence: TGTGCCTGGAGGACAGGGGGATTGAGCAATCAGCCCCAGCATTTT. It translates to CAWRTGGLSNQPQHF.

This clonotype was seen many times. V and J are TRBV12-5 and TRBJ2-1; the match to TRBD2 covers 7 bases. CDR3 size: 15 residues. The V and J ends lost 5 bases and 10 bases, in that order; junction bases with no gene match: 14. CDR1 is LGHNT, CDR2 FRNRAP, per germline. The CDR3 coding sequence is TGTGCTAGTGGTCTCTTCCCGCGGGAGAGAGGCGAGCAGTTCTTC. Its protein product is CASGLFPRERGEQFF.

In this sample, this clonotype turned up a few times. The V gene is TRBV5-1, the J gene TRBJ2-5; no clear D gene. Germline V gives CDR1 SGHRS, CDR2 YFSETQ. Trimming stripped 2 bases from V and 5 bases from J, with 13 bases between. The CDR3 runs to 14 residues. Here the CDR3 reads CASSFPGTRETQYF. In DNA form, the CDR3 reads TGCGCCAGCAGCTTCCCCGGCACCCGGGAGACCCAGTACTTC.